The 13 T cell receptor beta chains below were found in one sample sequenced in a study of blood T cells in healthy people across ages. Primed by a sample-barcoded 5' primer and a J-beta primer mix, a second PCR proceeded for about 7 to 11 cycles. Using its own MiXCR run on the 5' RACE reads, TCRdb lists one record per CDR3 protein. The sample has approximately 1.5 million distinct CDR3 sequences, around 35% seen once. Sequencing was carried out using blood. These receptors were collected from a woman in her twenties or thirties in good health.

CDR3 nucleotides: TGCGCCAGCAGTCTAAAACGCGGGGGGTCTGAAGAGACCCAGTACTTC. Its translation is CASSLKRGGSEETQYF. The V and J genes are TRBV4-1 and TRBJ2-5; 8 bases match TRBD2. With 6 bases clipped from V and 3 bases from J, the junction kept 12 bases outside the gene matches. Germline V CDR1 and CDR2: MGHRA, YSYEKL. The CDR3 is 16 residues long.

Concerning this clonotype itself: Just one base apart from a much larger clone, this may be a read error. The CDR3 sequence: CASSFRSRDTQYF. CDR3 nucleotide sequence: TGTGCCAGCAGCTTCCGTTCTAGGGATACGCAGTATTTT. This chain joins TRBV7-2 and TRBJ2-3; D gene uncertain. The length of the CDR3 is 13 residues. CDR1 and CDR2 from the germline V gene are SGHTA and FQGNSA. Between the trimmed V and J ends, which lost 3 bases and 6 bases, there was a span of 10 bases.

The chain combines TRBV27 with TRBJ2-1; the match to TRBD2 covers 9 bases. The CDR3 extends over 15 amino acids. CDR1 is MNHEY and CDR2 is SMNVEV in the germline V gene (reference sequence). Trimming cost V 5 bases and J 7 bases; bases outside gene matches: 9. DNA of the CDR3: TGTGCCAGCAGTAAGACTAGCGGCGTGGGGAATGAGCAGTTCTTC. Protein: CASSKTSGVGNEQFF.

This chain links TRBV9 with TRBJ1-1; tentative D call: TRBD1 (5 bases). The CDR3 has 16 amino acids. CDR1 and CDR2 from the germline V gene are SGDLS and YYNGEE. Trimming cost V 7 bases and J 6 bases, with 25 bases left between them. The CDR3 DNA reads TGTGCCAGCGGCGCCGGGGTGGGTAGGGGCAAATCTGAAGCTTTCTTT. Its protein is CASGAGVGRGKSEAFF.

This clonotype was seen more than once but under ten times. A read error is possible here, since a much larger clone lies one base away. This sequence joins TRBV5-1 and TRBJ2-5, with a possible D match to TRBD2 (7 bases). The CDR3 runs 14 residues. Germline V gives CDR1 SGHRS, CDR2 YFSETQ. DNA of the CDR3: TGCGTCAGCAGCTGGGCGGGGGCTAAAGAGACCCAGTACTTC. It is translated as CVSSWAGAKETQYF.

This CDR3 reads CASSPARASSYEQYF. Here the CDR3 DNA reads TGTGCCAGCAGTCCGGCCAGGGCATCGTCCTACGAGCAGTACTTC. This chain uses TRBV28 with TRBJ2-7, with a tentative D call TRBD1 (5 bases). V was trimmed by 5 bases and J by 1 base, leaving 15 bases between them. The CDR3 consists of 15 residues. CDR1 MDHEN and CDR2 SYDVKM come from the germline V gene.

This clonotype was found a few times. The rearrangement joins TRBV5-6 to TRBJ2-3; the match to TRBD1 covers 7 bases. Trimming removed 5 bases from V and 0 bases from J; junction bases left unmatched: 6. The germline CDR1 and CDR2 sequences are SGHDT and YYEEEE. CDR3 length: 15 residues. As DNA, the CDR3 is TGTGCCAGCAGTCTCCGGGACAGTAGCACAGATACGCAGTATTTT. Residues: CASSLRDSSTDTQYF.

In its sample, this clonotype was seen a few times. V usage is TRBV4-2 and J usage is TRBJ2-1, with TRBD2 matching over 10 bases. CDR1 is LGHNA, CDR2 YNFKEQ, per germline. V dropped 3 bases and J dropped 10; count of bases not matched to a gene: 9. The CDR3 totals 15 residues. The CDR3 sequence: CASSQEASGSSEQFF. The CDR3 region has the DNA TGTGCCAGCAGCCAGGAGGCTAGCGGGAGCTCAGAGCAGTTCTTC.

This clonotype was detected ten times or more. The chain is built from TRBV29-1 and TRBJ2-3; no clear D gene. V lost 4 bases to trimming and J lost 0 bases, with 8 bases between them. This CDR3 contains 13 residues. Per germline, CDR1 SQVTM and CDR2 ANQGSEA. DNA of the CDR3: TGCAGCGTTGGATGGTTCAGCACAGATACGCAGTATTTT. Its translation is CSVGWFSTDTQYF.

The chain joins TRBV29-1 to TRBJ2-5; D uncertain. Matching the DNA end better, TRBJ2-7 makes the J call doubtful. This CDR3 comprises 11 residues. Germline values: CDR1 SQVTM, CDR2 ANQGSEA. The CDR3 loop reads CSVERTDEQYF. CDR3 nucleotide sequence: TGCAGCGTTGAAAGGACCGACGAGCAGTACTTC.

The chain uses TRBV5-4 and TRBJ2-1; D may be TRBD1 (6 bases). Looked up from germline, CDR1 is SGHNT and CDR2 is YYREEE (reference sequence). The V gene lost 0 bases and the J gene lost 6 bases, with 16 bases spanning the gap. The CDR3 extends over 16 amino acids. DNA of the CDR3: TGTGCCAGCAGCTTGGACTCCGGGACAACGACCAATGAGCAGTTCTTC. Its translation is CASSLDSGTTTNEQFF. Full variable domain (rest looked up from reference TRBV5-4 and TRBJ2-1): ETGVTQSPTHLIKTRGQQVTLRCSSQSGHNTVSWYQQALGQGPQFIFQYYREEENGRGNFPPRFSGLQFPNYSSELNVNALELDDSALYLCASSLDSGTTTNEQFFGPGTRLTVL.

The rearrangement uses TRBV20-1 and TRBJ1-1; D is possibly TRBD1 (6 bases). V was pared by 0 bases and J by 5 bases, with 13 bases between. The CDR3 runs to 14 residues. The germline V gene encodes CDR1 DFQATT and CDR2 SNEGSKA (reference sequence). CDR3 region: CSARDPGRGTEAFF. The CDR3 DNA reads as TGCAGTGCTAGAGATCCAGGCAGGGGAACTGAAGCTTTCTTT.

V and J are TRBV7-3 and TRBJ1-2; 7 nucleotides agree with TRBD1. Germline CDR1 and CDR2: SGHTA and FQGTGA. J lost 4 bases, V lost 0 bases, and 23 bases had no gene match. The CDR3 runs to 21 residues. The CDR3 spells CASSLTSYRGRTFNSFYGYTF. As DNA, the CDR3 is TGTGCCAGCAGCTTAACTTCCTACAGGGGACGAACCTTCAACTCCTTCTATGGCTACACCTTC.